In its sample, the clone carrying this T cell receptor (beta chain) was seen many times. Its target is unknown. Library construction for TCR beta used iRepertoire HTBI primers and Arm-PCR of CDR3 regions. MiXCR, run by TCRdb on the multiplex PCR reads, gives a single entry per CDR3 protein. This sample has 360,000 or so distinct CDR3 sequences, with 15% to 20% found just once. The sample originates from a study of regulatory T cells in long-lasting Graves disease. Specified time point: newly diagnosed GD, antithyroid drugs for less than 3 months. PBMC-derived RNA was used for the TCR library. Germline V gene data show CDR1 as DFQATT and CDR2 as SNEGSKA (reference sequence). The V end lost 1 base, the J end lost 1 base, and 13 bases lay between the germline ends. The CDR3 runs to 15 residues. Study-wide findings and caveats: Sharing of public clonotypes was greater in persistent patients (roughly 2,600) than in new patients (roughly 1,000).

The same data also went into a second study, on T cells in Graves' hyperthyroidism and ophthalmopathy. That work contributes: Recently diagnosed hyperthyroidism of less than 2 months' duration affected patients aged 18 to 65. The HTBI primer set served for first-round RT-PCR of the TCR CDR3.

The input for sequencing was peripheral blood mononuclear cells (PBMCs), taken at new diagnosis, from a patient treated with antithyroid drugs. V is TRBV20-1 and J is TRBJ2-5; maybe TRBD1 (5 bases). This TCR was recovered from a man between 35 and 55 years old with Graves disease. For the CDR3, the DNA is TGCAGTGCTAGAGCAGGGAAAGGAAGCCAAGAGACCCAGTACTTC. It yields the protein CSARAGKGSQETQYF.